The 2 T cell receptor beta chains given below trace back to one sample, sequenced in a study of blood T cells in healthy people across ages. Next came a second PCR, run for roughly 6 to 11 cycles, which used a sample-barcoded 5' primer along with a J-beta primer mix. Each CDR3 protein is one row after TCRdb ran MiXCR on the 5' RACE reads. The sample lists around 1.5 million distinct CDR3 sequences; 59% were seen once. Input material: blood. The source of these receptors is a man younger than 35 in good health.

The chain couples TRBV4-3 to TRBJ2-1, with 7 bases aligning to TRBD2. Near its end, the DNA agrees better with TRBJ2-7, so the J call may be wrong. This CDR3 has 16 amino acids. Germline CDR1 and CDR2: LGHNA and YSLEER. As DNA, the CDR3 is TGCGCCAGCAGCCAAGATACTAGCGCCTCCTACAATGAGCAGTACTTC. This encodes CASSQDTSASYNEQYF.

V and J are TRBV20-1 and TRBJ2-5, with D maybe TRBD1 (7 bases). From germline, CDR1 is DFQATT and CDR2 SNEGSKA (reference sequence). The CDR3 length is 15 residues. V was shortened by 4 bases and J by 1 base, with 16 bases between the two germline ends. The CDR3 region has the DNA TGCAGTGCTACGGGGGACAGTGGAACCCAAGAGACCCAGTACTTC. This sequence encodes CSATGDSGTQETQYF.